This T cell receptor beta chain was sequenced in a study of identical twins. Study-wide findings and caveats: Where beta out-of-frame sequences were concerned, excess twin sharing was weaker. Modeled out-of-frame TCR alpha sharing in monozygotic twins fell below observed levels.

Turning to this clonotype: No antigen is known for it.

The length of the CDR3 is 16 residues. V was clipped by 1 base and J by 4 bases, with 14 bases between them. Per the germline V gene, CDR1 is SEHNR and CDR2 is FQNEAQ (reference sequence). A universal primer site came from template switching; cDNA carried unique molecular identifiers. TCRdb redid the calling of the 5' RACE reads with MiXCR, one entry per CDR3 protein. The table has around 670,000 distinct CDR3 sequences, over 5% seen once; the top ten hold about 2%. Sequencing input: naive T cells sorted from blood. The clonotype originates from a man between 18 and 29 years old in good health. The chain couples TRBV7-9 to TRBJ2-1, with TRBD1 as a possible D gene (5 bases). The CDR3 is CASSLEGWLRYNEQFF. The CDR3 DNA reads TGTGCCAGCAGCTTAGAGGGGTGGTTAAGGTACAATGAGCAGTTCTTC.